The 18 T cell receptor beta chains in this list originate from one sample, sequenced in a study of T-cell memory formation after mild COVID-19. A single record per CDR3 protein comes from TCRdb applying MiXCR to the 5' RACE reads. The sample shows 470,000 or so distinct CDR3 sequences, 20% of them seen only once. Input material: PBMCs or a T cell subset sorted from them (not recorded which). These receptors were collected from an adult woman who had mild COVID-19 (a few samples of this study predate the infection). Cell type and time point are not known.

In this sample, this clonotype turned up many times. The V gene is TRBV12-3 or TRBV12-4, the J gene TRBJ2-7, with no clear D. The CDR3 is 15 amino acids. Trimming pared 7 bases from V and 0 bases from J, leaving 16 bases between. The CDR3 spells CASTSDRLNSYEQYF. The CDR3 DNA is TGTGCCAGCACTTCAGACCGTCTCAACTCCTACGAGCAGTACTTC.

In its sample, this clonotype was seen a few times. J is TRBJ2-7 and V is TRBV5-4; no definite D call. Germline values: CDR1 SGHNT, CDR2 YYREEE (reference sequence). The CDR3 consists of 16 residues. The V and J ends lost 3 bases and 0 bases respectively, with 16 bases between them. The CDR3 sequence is CASSSRTDLNSYEQYF. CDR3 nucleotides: TGTGCCAGCAGCTCACGGACGGACCTGAACTCCTACGAGCAGTACTTC.

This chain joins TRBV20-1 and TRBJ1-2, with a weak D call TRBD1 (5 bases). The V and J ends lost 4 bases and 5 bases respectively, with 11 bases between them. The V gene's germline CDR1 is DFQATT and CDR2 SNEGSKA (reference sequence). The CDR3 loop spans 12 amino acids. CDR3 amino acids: CSANTQGYGYTF. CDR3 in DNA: TGCAGTGCTAATACTCAGGGTTATGGCTACACCTTC.

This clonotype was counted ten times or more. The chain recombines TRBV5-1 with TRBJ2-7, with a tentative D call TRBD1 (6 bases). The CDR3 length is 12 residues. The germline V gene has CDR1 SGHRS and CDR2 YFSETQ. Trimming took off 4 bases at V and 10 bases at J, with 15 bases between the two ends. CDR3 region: CASSLSRQEQYF. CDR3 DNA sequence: TGCGCCAGCAGCCTCAGCCGACAGGAACAGTACTTC.

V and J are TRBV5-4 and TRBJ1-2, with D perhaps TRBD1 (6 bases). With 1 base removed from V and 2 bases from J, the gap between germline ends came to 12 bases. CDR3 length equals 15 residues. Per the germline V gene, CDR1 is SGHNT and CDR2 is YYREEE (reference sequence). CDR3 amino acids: CASSLIHRENYGYTF. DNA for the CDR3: TGTGCCAGCAGCTTGATCCACAGGGAAAACTATGGCTACACCTTC.

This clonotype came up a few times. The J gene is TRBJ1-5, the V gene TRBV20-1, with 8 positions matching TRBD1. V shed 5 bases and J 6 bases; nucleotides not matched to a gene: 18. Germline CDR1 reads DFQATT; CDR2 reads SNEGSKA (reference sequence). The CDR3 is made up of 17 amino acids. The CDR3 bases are TGCAGTGCTGCGGATAGGACAGGGATAGCCGGCGGTCAGCCCCAGCATTTT. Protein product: CSAADRTGIAGGQPQHF.

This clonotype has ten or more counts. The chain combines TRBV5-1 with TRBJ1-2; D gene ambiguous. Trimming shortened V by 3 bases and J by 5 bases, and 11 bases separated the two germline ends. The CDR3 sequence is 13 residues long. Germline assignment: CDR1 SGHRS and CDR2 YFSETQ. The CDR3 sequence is CASSSTPGYGYTF. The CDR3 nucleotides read TGCGCCAGCAGCTCAACACCTGGATATGGCTACACCTTC.

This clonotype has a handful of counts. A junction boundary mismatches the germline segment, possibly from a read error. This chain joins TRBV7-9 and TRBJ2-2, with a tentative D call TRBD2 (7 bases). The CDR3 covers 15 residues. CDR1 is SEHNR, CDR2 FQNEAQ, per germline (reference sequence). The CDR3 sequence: CASTLTGGLPGELFF. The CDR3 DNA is TGTGCCAGCACCTTAACGGGGGGCTTACCCGGGGAGCTGTTTTTT.

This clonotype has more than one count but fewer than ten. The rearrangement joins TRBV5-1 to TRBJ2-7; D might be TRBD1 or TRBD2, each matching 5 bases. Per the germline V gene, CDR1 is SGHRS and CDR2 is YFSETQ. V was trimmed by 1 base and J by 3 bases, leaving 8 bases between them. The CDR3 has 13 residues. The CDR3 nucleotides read TGCGCCAGCAGCTTGACGGGGCACTACGAGCAGTACTTC. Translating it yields CASSLTGHYEQYF.

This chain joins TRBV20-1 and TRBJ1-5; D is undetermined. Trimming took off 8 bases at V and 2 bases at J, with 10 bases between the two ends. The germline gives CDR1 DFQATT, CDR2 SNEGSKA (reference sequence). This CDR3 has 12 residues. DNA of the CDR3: TGCAGTCCGGGCGGGGGCAATCAGCCCCAGCATTTT. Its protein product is CSPGGGNQPQHF.

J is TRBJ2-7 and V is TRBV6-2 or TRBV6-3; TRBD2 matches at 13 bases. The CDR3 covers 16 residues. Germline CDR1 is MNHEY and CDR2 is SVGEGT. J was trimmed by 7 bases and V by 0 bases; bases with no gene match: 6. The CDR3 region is CASSYSGLAGRGEQYF. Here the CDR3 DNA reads TGTGCCAGCAGTTACTCGGGACTAGCGGGAAGGGGAGAGCAGTACTTC.

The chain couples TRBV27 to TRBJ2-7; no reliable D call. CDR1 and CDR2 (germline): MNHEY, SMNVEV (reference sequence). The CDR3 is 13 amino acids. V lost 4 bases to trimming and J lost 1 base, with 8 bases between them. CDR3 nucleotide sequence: TGTGCCAGCAGTTCGACAATGTCCTACGAGCAGTACTTC. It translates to CASSSTMSYEQYF.

Here the CDR3 reads CASSLARGPNSPLHF. The CDR3 bases are TGTGCCAGCAGCTTGGCCAGGGGGCCTAATTCACCCCTCCACTTT. The V gene is TRBV5-5, the J gene TRBJ1-6, with TRBD1 matching 8 bases. V was pared by 0 bases and J by 6 bases, with 2 bases of the junction left unmatched. The V gene's germline CDR1 is SGHKS and CDR2 YYEKEE (reference sequence). The CDR3 spans 15 residues. Supplemented by reference TRBV5-5 and TRBJ1-6, the full variable domain reads DAGVTQSPTHLIKTRGQQVTLRCSPISGHKSVSWYQQVLGQGPQFIFQYYEKEERGRGNFPDRFSARQFPNYSSELNVNALLLGDSALYLCASSLARGPNSPLHFGNGTRLTVT.

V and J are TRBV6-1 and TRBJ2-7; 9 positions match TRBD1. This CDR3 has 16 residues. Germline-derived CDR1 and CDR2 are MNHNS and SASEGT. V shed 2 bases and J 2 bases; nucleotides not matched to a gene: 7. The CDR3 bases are TGTGCCAGCAGTGAACCGGGACAGGGTCCTGCCTACGAGCAGTACTTC. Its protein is CASSEPGQGPAYEQYF.

The CDR3 nucleotides are TGTGCCAGCAGCTTAGAAAACCCCGGACAGTCCTATGGCTACACCTTC. Its translation is CASSLENPGQSYGYTF. The chain has TRBV11-2 and TRBJ1-2, with a possible D match to TRBD1 (6 bases). V lost 0 bases to trimming and J lost 4 bases, with 15 bases between them. The CDR3 is 16 amino acids. Germline V CDR1 and CDR2: SGHAT, FQNNGV.

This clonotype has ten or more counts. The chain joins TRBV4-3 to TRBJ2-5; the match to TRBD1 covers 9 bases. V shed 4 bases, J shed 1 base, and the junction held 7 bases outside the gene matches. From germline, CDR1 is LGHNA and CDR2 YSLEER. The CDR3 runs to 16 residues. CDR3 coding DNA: TGCGCCAGCAGCCGCGTACCGGGACAGGGCCAAGAGACCCAGTACTTC. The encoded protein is CASSRVPGQGQETQYF.

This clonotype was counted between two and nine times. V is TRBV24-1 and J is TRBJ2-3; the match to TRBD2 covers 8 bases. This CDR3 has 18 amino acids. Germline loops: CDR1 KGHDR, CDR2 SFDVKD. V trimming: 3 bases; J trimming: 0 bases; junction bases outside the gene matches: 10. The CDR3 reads CATSDPGLADTSTDTQYF. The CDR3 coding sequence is TGTGCCACCAGTGATCCTGGACTAGCTGACACTAGCACAGATACGCAGTATTTT.

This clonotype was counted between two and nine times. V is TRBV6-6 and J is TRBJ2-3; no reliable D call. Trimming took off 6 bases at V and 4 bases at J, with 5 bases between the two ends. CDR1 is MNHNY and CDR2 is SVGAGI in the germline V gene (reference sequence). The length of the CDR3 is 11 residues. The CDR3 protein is CASRNPDTQYF. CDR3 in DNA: TGTGCCAGCAGAAATCCAGATACGCAGTATTTT.